A selection of T cell receptor beta chains follows, all from one sample in a study of OX40 agonist ivuxolimab in advanced cancers. Libraries were prepared by immunoSEQ multiplex PCR; TCRdb keeps only in-frame clonotypes and omits some of them. The sample comprises tens of thousands of clones, approximately 90% of which are singletons, and 40% to 55% rests with the top ten. The sequencing used CD4+ or CD8+ T cells sorted from blood, collected in a trial of the OX40 agonist ivuxolimab. The receptors were gathered from an adult with an advanced solid tumor such as melanoma, head and neck, liver or kidney cancer. Both conserved end residues are part of each CDR3. D genes are given only for firm matches. Clone size is shown for a subset of rows, as once, few, many or a class of expanded clone.

>.|.|TRBV19|TRBJ1-1
CASSIWGVTEAFF
TGTGCCAGTAGTATCTGGGGAGTCACTGAAGCTTTCTTT
>.|once|TRBV10-3|TRBJ1-5
CAISEDGAGEPQHF
TGTGCCATCAGTGAGGACGGCGCAGGGGAGCCCCAGCATTTT
>.|.|TRBV5-6|TRBJ2-7
CASSLMRTYEQYF
TGTGCCAGCAGCTTGATGAGGACCTACGAGCAGTACTTC
>TRBD1|.|TRBV12-5|TRBJ2-7
CASGFETGGPYEQYF
TGTGCTAGTGGTTTCGAGACAGGGGGCCCCTACGAGCAGTACTTC
>TRBD1|few|TRBV28|TRBJ2-1
CASGIGQVPTGEQFF
TGTGCCAGCGGTATAGGACAGGTCCCAACAGGGGAGCAGTTCTTC
>.|.|TRBV29-1|TRBJ1-1
CSVADGNTEAFF
TGCAGCGTCGCGGACGGGAACACTGAAGCTTTCTTT
>.|.|TRBV10-2|TRBJ1-1
CASRLNTEAFF
TGCGCCAGCAGACTTAACACTGAAGCTTTCTTT
>TRBD2|.|TRBV7-2|TRBJ2-5
CASSLLAGARPETQYF
TGTGCCAGCAGCTTACTAGCGGGGGCCCGCCCGGAGACCCAGTACTTC
>.|once|TRBV30|TRBJ2-5
CAWAAGQETQYF
TGTGCCTGGGCGGCTGGCCAAGAGACCCAGTACTTC
>.|.|TRBV20-1|TRBJ1-2
CSARIYGYTF
TGCAGTGCTAGGATATATGGCTACACCTTC
>.|.|TRBV27|TRBJ2-7
CASSLTWRAYEQYF
TGTGCCAGCAGTTTAACTTGGAGAGCCTACGAGCAGTACTTC
>TRBD1|.|TRBV4-3|TRBJ2-5
CASSSRDRDLKETQYF
TGCGCCAGCAGCTCCCGGGACAGGGACCTCAAAGAGACCCAGTACTTC
>.|.|TRBV27|TRBJ2-2
CASRMRNTGELFF
TGTGCCAGCAGGATGAGGAACACCGGGGAGCTGTTTTTT
>TRBD1|.|TRBV11-2|TRBJ2-7
CASSGTGGYEQYF
TGTGCCAGCAGCGGGACAGGGGGCTACGAGCAGTACTTC
>.|.|TRBV14|TRBJ2-7
CASSPALLGEQYF
TGTGCCAGCAGCCCTGCCTTGCTGGGGGAGCAGTACTTC
>.|.|TRBV11-2|TRBJ2-7
CASSSPGRWGQYF
TGTGCCAGCAGCTCCCCTGGGAGGTGGGGGCAGTACTTC
>TRBD1|.|TRBV7-2|TRBJ2-7
CASSLATGIHEQYF
TGTGCCAGCAGCTTAGCGACAGGGATCCACGAGCAGTACTTC
>.|.|TRBV4-1|TRBJ1-6
CASSQDPPGPRIGISPLHF
TGCGCCAGCAGCCAAGACCCTCCGGGACCGCGGATAGGAATTTCACCCCTCCACTTT
>.|.|TRBV28|TRBJ1-2
CASSLYGKAAAGYTF
TGTGCCAGCAGTTTATATGGGAAAGCCGCGGCCGGCTACACCTTC
>.|.|TRBV7-6|TRBJ1-1
CASTPWGYVNTEAFF
TGTGCCAGCACCCCGTGGGGGTACGTGAACACTGAAGCTTTCTTT
>TRBD1|.|TRBV7-7|TRBJ2-3
CASSLAPGQGTDTQYF
TGTGCTAGCAGCTTAGCCCCCGGACAGGGGACAGATACGCAGTATTTT
>.|.|TRBV7-9|TRBJ2-7
CASSPGPGLYEQYF
TGTGCCAGCAGCCCAGGACCCGGGCTCTACGAGCAGTACTTC
>.|.|TRBV27|TRBJ1-2
CASTHGTAYGYTF
TGTGCCAGCACCCACGGGACGGCATATGGCTACACCTTC
>.|.|TRBV7-9|TRBJ1-2
CASSSYGYTF
TGTGCCAGCAGCTCCTATGGCTACACCTTC
>TRBD1|few|TRBV5-1|TRBJ1-5
CASSFSGGSNQPQHF
TGCGCCAGCAGCTTCTCAGGGGGTAGCAATCAGCCCCAGCATTTT
>.|.|TRBV5-1|TRBJ2-7
CASSLARFEPSYEQYF
TGCGCCAGCAGCTTGGCACGCTTCGAGCCTTCCTACGAGCAGTACTTC
>TRBD2|.|TRBV4-1|TRBJ2-3
CASRQRGTSGTDTQYF
TGCGCCAGCAGACAACGAGGGACTAGCGGCACAGATACGCAGTATTTT
>.|.|TRBV7-2|TRBJ2-7
CASSLTGHHYEQYF
TGTGCCAGCAGCTTAACAGGACACCACTACGAGCAGTACTTC
>TRBD1|.|TRBV7-9|TRBJ2-7
CAGTGTGIFEQYF
TGTGCCGGGACAGGGACAGGGATTTTCGAGCAGTACTTC
>.|.|TRBV30|TRBJ2-7
CAWNPGPELYEQYF
TGTGCCTGGAACCCGGGACCGGAGTTGTACGAGCAGTACTTC
>.|.|TRBV5-4|TRBJ1-1
CAREGGPAGNTEAFF
TGTGCCAGAGAAGGGGGTCCCGCTGGGAACACTGAAGCTTTCTTT
>TRBD2|once|TRBV27|TRBJ2-1
CASSLGTSGNEQFF
TGTGCCAGCAGTTTAGGGACTAGCGGGAATGAGCAGTTCTTC
>.|.|TRBV10-2|TRBJ2-3
CASSGGDTQYF
TGCGCCAGCAGTGGGGGGGATACGCAGTATTTT
>TRBD1|.|TRBV6-1|TRBJ2-7
CASSGWTGYEQYF
TGTGCCAGCAGTGGTTGGACAGGATACGAGCAGTACTTC
>.|.|TRBV7-9|TRBJ2-1
CASSLSGPGNNEQFF
TGTGCCAGCAGCTTATCCGGCCCCGGCAACAATGAGCAGTTCTTC
>.|once|TRBV28|TRBJ1-5
CASSGWAEELNQPQHF
TGTGCCAGCAGCGGATGGGCGGAGGAGCTTAATCAGCCCCAGCATTTT
>.|.|TRBV6-5|TRBJ2-1
CASSSRLVFNEQFF
TGTGCCAGCAGTTCCAGACTGGTCTTCAATGAGCAGTTCTTC
>TRBD1|.|TRBV6-4|TRBJ2-2
CASSDRSQGANTGELFF
TGTGCCAGCAGTGACCGATCACAGGGGGCGAACACCGGGGAGCTGTTTTTT
>TRBD1|.|TRBV6-1|TRBJ1-5
CASTQGDYSNQPQHF
TGTGCCAGTACGCAGGGGGATTATAGCAATCAGCCCCAGCATTTT
>.|.|TRBV18|TRBJ2-2
CASSPTQGELFF
TGTGCCAGCTCACCGACCCAGGGGGAGCTGTTTTTT
>TRBD2|.|TRBV29-1|TRBJ2-2
CSVDRGGANTGELFF
TGCAGCGTCGATCGGGGGGGCGCGAACACCGGGGAGCTGTTTTTT
>.|.|TRBV6-5|TRBJ1-5
CASGYQPQHF
TGTGCCAGCGGGTATCAGCCCCAGCATTTT
>TRBD1|.|TRBV7-6|TRBJ2-3
CASSLPTGGGTQYF
TGTGCCAGCAGCTTACCGACAGGGGGAGGTACGCAGTATTTT
>.|.|TRBV19|TRBJ1-1
CASSIPRTDEAFF
TGTGCCAGTAGTATTCCGAGGACGGATGAAGCTTTCTTT
>.|.|TRBV28|TRBJ2-2
CASSLLAQGTGELFF
TGTGCCAGCAGTTTACTGGCCCAGGGCACCGGGGAGCTGTTTTTT
>.|.|TRBV7-6|TRBJ2-4
CASSPSAGSKNIQYF
TGTGCCAGCAGCCCCTCGGCAGGGTCCAAAAACATTCAGTACTTC
>TRBD1|.|TRBV19|TRBJ1-1
CASRLTGGMNTEAFF
TGTGCCAGTAGGCTGACAGGGGGCATGAACACTGAAGCTTTCTTT
>.|once|TRBV6-5|TRBJ1-2
CASSYTHGYYGYTF
TGTGCCAGCAGTTATACACACGGTTACTATGGCTACACCTTC
>.|once|TRBV30|TRBJ2-7
CACYIAPYEQYF
TGTGCCTGTTACATCGCCCCCTACGAGCAGTACTTC
>.|.|TRBV20-1|TRBJ2-1
CSGLFYNEQFF
TGCTCGGGACTGTTCTACAATGAGCAGTTCTTC
>.|.|TRBV11-2|TRBJ2-7
CASSFDHSAYEQYF
TGTGCCAGCAGTTTCGATCATTCAGCCTACGAGCAGTACTTC
>TRBD1|.|TRBV9|TRBJ1-1
CASSVLTGPGTEAFF
TGTGCCAGCAGCGTCTTGACAGGGCCGGGCACTGAAGCTTTCTTT
>TRBD2|.|TRBV28|TRBJ2-7
CASSEQHLAGVDEQYF
TGTGCCAGCAGTGAACAACACCTAGCGGGGGTTGACGAGCAGTACTTC
>.|.|TRBV4-2|TRBJ2-1
CASSQRGAHEQFF
TGTGCCAGCAGCCAGCGGGGAGCGCATGAGCAGTTCTTC